This record concerns one T cell receptor (beta chain) sequence. Using immunoSEQ multiplex PCR, the repertoire was profiled, and TCRdb retains in-frame clones only, with some absent. The data contain 55,000 to 70,000 clones, approximately 90% of them seen just once; the ten biggest clones take up 2% to 3%. This entry belongs to a study of T cell changes during pregnancy in multiple sclerosis. The germline V gene encodes CDR1 LNHDA and CDR2 SQIVND (reference sequence). This CDR3 contains 14 residues. V lost 7 bases and J lost 8; bases outside the gene matches: 6. The sequenced sample was peripheral blood, obtained in the first trimester of pregnancy. The origin of this receptor is a female donor with multiple sclerosis, enrolled in a pregnancy study. J is TRBJ1-6 and V is TRBV19; 9 nucleotides agree with TRBD1. The CDR3 DNA reads as TGTGCCAGTACCCCTACAGGGGGCGATTCACCCCTCCACTTT. Encoded protein: CASTPTGGDSPLHF. Full variable domain (outside the CDR3, taken from reference TRBV19 and TRBJ1-6): DGGITQSPKYLFRKEGQNVTLSCEQNLNHDAMYWYRQDPGQGLRLIYYSQIVNDFQKGDIAEGYSVSREKKESFPLTVTSAQKNPTAFYLCASTPTGGDSPLHFGNGTRLTVT.